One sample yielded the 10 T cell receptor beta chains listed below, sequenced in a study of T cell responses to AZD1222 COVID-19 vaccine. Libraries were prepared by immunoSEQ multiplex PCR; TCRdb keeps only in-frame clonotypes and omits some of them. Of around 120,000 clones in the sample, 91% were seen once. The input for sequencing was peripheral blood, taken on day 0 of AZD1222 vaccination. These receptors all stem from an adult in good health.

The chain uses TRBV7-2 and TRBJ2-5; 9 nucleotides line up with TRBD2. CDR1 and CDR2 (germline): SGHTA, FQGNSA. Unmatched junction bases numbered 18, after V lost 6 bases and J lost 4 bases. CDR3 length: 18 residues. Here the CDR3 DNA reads TGTGCCAGCAGACCGAGGGGGGGCTATAGCGGGAGAGTAGAGACCCAGTACTTC. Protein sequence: CASRPRGGYSGRVETQYF.

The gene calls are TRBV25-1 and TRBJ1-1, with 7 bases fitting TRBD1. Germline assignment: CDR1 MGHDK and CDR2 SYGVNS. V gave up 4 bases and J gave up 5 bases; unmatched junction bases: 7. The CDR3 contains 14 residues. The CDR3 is CASSGRGPKTEAFF. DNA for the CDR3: TGTGCCAGCAGTGGAAGGGGGCCCAAGACTGAAGCTTTCTTT.

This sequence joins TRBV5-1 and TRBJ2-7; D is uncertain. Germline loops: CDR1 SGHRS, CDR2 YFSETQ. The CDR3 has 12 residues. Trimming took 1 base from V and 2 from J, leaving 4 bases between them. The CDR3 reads CASSLYAYEQYF. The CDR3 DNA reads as TGCGCCAGCAGCTTGTACGCCTACGAGCAGTACTTC.

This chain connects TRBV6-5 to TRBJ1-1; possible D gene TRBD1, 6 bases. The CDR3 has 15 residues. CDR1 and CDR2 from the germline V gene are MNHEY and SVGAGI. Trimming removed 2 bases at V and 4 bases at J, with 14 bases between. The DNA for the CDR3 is TGTGCCAGCAGTTACGGGCAGGGGTCGTCCACTGAAGCTTTCTTT. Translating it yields CASSYGQGSSTEAFF.

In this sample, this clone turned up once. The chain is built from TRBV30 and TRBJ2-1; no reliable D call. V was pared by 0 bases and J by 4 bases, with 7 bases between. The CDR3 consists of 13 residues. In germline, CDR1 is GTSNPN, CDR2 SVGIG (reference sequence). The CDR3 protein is CAWSVSLYNEQFF. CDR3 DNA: TGTGCCTGGAGTGTCTCCCTGTACAATGAGCAGTTCTTC.

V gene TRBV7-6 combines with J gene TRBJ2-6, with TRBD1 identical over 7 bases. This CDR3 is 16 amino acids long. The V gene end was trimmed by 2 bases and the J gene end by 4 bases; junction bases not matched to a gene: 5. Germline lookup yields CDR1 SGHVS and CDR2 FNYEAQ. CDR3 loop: CASSLRQGPGANVLTF. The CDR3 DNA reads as TGTGCCAGCAGCTTACGACAGGGTCCCGGGGCCAACGTCCTGACTTTC.

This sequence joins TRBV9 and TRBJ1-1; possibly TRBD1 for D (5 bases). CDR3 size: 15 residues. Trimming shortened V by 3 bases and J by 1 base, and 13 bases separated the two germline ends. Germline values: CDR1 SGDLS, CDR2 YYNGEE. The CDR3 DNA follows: TGTGCCAGCAGCGCGCCGGGGGGAGGGAACACTGAAGCTTTCTTT. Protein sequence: CASSAPGGGNTEAFF.

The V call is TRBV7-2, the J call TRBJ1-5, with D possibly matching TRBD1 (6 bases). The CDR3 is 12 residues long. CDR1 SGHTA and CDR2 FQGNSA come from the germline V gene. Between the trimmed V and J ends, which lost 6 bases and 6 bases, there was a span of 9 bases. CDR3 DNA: TGTGCCAGCAGTTTCAGGGGTCAGCCCCAGCATTTT. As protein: CASSFRGQPQHF.

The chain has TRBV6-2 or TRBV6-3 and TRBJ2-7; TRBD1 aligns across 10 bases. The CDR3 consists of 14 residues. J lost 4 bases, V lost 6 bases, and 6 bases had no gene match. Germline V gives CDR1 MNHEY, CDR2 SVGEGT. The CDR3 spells CASSRPGQGYEQYF. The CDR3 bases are TGTGCCAGCAGCCGTCCGGGACAGGGGTACGAGCAGTACTTC.

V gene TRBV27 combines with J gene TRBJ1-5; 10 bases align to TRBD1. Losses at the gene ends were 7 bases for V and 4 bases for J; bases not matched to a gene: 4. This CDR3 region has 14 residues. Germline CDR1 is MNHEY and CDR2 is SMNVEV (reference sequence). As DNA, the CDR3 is TGTGCCAGCAATCCGGGACAGGGGAATCAGCCCCAGCATTTT. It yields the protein CASNPGQGNQPQHF.